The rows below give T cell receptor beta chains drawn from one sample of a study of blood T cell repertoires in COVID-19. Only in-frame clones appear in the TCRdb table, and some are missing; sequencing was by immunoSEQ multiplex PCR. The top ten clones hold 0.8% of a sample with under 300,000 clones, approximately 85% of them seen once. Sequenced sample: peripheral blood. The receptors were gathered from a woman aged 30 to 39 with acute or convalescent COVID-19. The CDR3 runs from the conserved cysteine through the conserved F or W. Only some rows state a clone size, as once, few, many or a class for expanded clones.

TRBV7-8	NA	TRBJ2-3	CASSSTGGLDTQYF
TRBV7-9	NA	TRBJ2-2	CASSLFGQRNTGELFF
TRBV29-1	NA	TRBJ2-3	CSVAGAADTQYF
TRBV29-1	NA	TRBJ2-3	CSVLSGITDTQYF
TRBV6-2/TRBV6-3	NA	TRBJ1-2	CASSYSAGGIGGYTF
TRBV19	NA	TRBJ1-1	CASSNRQGQRSDTEAFF
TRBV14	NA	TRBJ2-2	CASSPQGTGELFF
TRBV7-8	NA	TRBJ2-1	CASKLAGGPVSYNEQFF
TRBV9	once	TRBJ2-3	CASSVEGVGADTQYF
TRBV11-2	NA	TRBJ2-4	CASRPTPGQLLAKNIQYF
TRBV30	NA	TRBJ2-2	CAWSGTGNTGELFF
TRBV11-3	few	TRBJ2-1	CASSQNSNEQFF
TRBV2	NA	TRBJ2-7	CASSEVLAGEQYF
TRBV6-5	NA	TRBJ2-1	CASSYSSGSSYNEQFF
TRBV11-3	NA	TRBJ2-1	CASSYRRGGLDNEQFF
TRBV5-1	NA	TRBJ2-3	CASSLMVGADTDTQYF
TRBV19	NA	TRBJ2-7	CASSTGTGRLAGGRPYEQYF
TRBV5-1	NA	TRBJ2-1	CASSQEVLSSSPYNEQFF
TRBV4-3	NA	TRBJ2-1	CASSPGTSGKNEQFF
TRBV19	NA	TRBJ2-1	CASSGDRGLNEQFF
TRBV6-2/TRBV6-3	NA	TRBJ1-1	CASNYSTVDRQNTEAFF
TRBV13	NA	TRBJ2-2	CASSLRTVTGELFF
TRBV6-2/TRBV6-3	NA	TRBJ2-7	CASSYLGGSSYEQYF
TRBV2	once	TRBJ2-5	CASSQLAGAQETQYF
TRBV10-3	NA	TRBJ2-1	CAISGTSSYNEQFF
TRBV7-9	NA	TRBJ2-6	CASSLLSRVPSGANVLTF
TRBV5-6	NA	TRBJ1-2	CASSLPANYGYTF
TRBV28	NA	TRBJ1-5	CASRGGGSNQPQHF
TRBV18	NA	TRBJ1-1	CASSLMNTEAFF
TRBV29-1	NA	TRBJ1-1	CSTRGFPEAFF
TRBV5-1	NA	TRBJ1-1	CASSLVGRQENTEAFF
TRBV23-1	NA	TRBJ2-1	CASIPPQGENNEQFF
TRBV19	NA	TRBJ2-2	CASKAGALPNGELFF
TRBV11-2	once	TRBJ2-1	CASSLQGARFNEQFF
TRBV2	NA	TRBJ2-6	CASTHGTGVSGANVLTF
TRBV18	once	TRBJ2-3	CASSLTSGRGDTQYF
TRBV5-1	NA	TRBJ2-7	CASSLEGRSYEQYF
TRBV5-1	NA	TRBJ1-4	CASSLSGQGATEKLFF
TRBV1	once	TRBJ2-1	CTSSQVGEVDNEQFF
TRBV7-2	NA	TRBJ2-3	CASRRGLGTDTQYF